This is a list of T cell receptor beta chains from one sample in a study of tumor-infiltrating lymphocytes in localized non-small cell lung cancer. The assay was immunoSEQ multiplex PCR, and TCRdb's table has in-frame clones only and misses some. The sample includes about 15,000 clones, about 75% of them seen just once. Material for sequencing was lung tumor tissue. The receptors shown here come from a human donor with non-small cell lung cancer. The CDR3 runs from the conserved cysteine through the conserved F or W. A D gene is named only where the DNA matches it firmly. A row's size may be missing; if present it is once, few, many or a size class.

j_call v_call d_call clone_size cdr3_length cdr3_nt cdr3_aa
TRBJ2-2 TRBV28 TRBD1 - 15 TGTGCCAGCAGGCGAGGGGGCGTTAACACCGGGGAGCTGTTTTTT CASRRGGVNTGELFF
TRBJ1-1 TRBV25-1 - - 14 TGTGCCAGCAGAGGCCAACCCGAGAACACTGAAGCTTTCTTT CASRGQPENTEAFF
TRBJ2-7 TRBV6-5 - - 14 TGTGCCAGCAGTAAATCCGGGAGCTCCTACGAGCAGTACTTC CASSKSGSSYEQYF
TRBJ1-2 TRBV7-8 - - 15 TGTGCCAGCAGCTTAGCGGGGCAGGGCGGGTATGGCTACACCTTC CASSLAGQGGYGYTF
TRBJ2-2 TRBV6-5 - once 14 TGTGCCAGCAGTCCACCCCTGGGAACCGGGGAGCTGTTTTTT CASSPPLGTGELFF
TRBJ1-2 TRBV7-9 - - 14 TGTGCCAGCAGCTTGGGGGGTCTTGGCTATGGCTACACCTTC CASSLGGLGYGYTF
TRBJ2-3 TRBV7-9 - once 15 TGTGCCAGCAGCTTAGGGCAGGGAGACACAGATACGCAGTATTTT CASSLGQGDTDTQYF
TRBJ2-1 TRBV7-9 - - 14 TGTGCCAGCAGCTTAGGAGGAGACGGCGATGAGCAGTTCTTC CASSLGGDGDEQFF
TRBJ2-5 TRBV5-4 - - 14 TGTGCCAGCAGCCCGGCGGGATACCAAGAGACCCAGTACTTC CASSPAGYQETQYF
TRBJ1-4 TRBV29-1 TRBD1 - 12 TGCAGCGTTGAAGGGACAGGGGGAGAACTGTTTTTT CSVEGTGGELFF
TRBJ2-3 TRBV7-3 - - 11 TGTGCCAGCAGCTTAGGAAATACGCAGTATTTT CASSLGNTQYF
TRBJ2-7 TRBV2 TRBD2 - 11 TGTGCCAGCACACTAGCGGGCGAGCAGTACTTC CASTLAGEQYF
TRBJ2-7 TRBV30 TRBD1 - 15 TGTGCCTGGAGTACCGGGACAGGTATTCCCTACGAGCAGTACTTC CAWSTGTGIPYEQYF
TRBJ2-3 TRBV6-4 TRBD1 few 15 TGTGCCAGCAGGGCGACAGGGTCTTCCGCAGATACGCAGTATTTT CASRATGSSADTQYF
TRBJ2-3 TRBV11-2 TRBD2 - 16 TGTGCCAGCAGCCCCCGGACTAGCGGGACAACAGATACGCAGTATTTT CASSPRTSGTTDTQYF
TRBJ2-7 TRBV19 - - 13 TGTGCCAGTAGTATCAAAGGGAGAGACGAGCAGTACTTC CASSIKGRDEQYF
TRBJ2-5 TRBV7-7 - - 17 TGTGCTAGCAGCTTAGGCCGCGGCTTCGGCAACCAAGAGACCCAGTACTTC CASSLGRGFGNQETQYF
TRBJ2-3 TRBV4-2 - - 15 TGTGCCAGCAGCCAAACCAGGGCCCGCACAGATACGCAGTATTTT CASSQTRARTDTQYF
TRBJ2-5 TRBV18 - few 17 TGTGCCAGCTCACCACCTCTCCCGCGGGCTAACCAAGAGACCCAGTACTTC CASSPPLPRANQETQYF
TRBJ1-2 TRBV6-1 - - 15 TGTGCCAGCAGTGTCTCATCGGGCGGGGGCTATGGCTACACCTTC CASSVSSGGGYGYTF
TRBJ2-2 TRBV2 - large 15 TGTGCCAGCAAGAGTGGCGCGATCAGTCCCGGGGAGCTGTTTTTT CASKSGAISPGELFF
TRBJ2-1 TRBV5-1 - - 13 TGCGCCAGCAGCTTCGACTCCTACAATGAGCAGTTCTTC CASSFDSYNEQFF
TRBJ1-4 TRBV4-3 - - 14 TGCGCCAGCAGCCAGGGGATGGGGGATGAAAAACTGTTTTTT CASSQGMGDEKLFF
TRBJ2-1 TRBV19 TRBD2 - 15 TGTGCCAGTAGTTCAGGACTAGCGGGAGGTGGTGAGCAGTTCTTC CASSSGLAGGGEQFF
TRBJ1-5 TRBV27 - - 15 TGTGCCAGCAGTTCCCCTTCCAGGGGCAATCAGCCCCAGCATTTT CASSSPSRGNQPQHF
TRBJ2-1 TRBV19 TRBD2 - 16 TGTGCCAGTAGTCCTCCGGGGGTCGGGGGGTACAATGAGCAGTTCTTC CASSPPGVGGYNEQFF
TRBJ1-5 TRBV18 - - 13 TGTGCCAGCTCACCTAATCAGGGCCAGCCCCAGCATTTT CASSPNQGQPQHF
TRBJ2-2 TRBV5-1 - - 12 TGCGCCAGCAGCGATGCTCCCGGGGAGCTGTTTTTT CASSDAPGELFF
TRBJ1-6 TRBV2 - - 16 TGTGCCGGTCAGCCTGGACCCACCGATTATAATTCACCCCTCCACTTT CAGQPGPTDYNSPLHF
TRBJ2-7 TRBV5-6 - - 15 TGTGCCAGCAGCTATATGGGGACTGAAGACTACGAGCAGTACTTC CASSYMGTEDYEQYF
TRBJ1-2 TRBV11-2 - few 13 TGTGCCAGCAGCTTACTTCTGAAGGGTGGCTACACCTTC CASSLLLKGGYTF
TRBJ2-2 TRBV9 TRBD2 - 16 TGTGCCAGCAGCGTAGGGCTAGCGGGCAACACCGGGGAGCTGTTTTTT CASSVGLAGNTGELFF
TRBJ2-5 TRBV6-5 - - 14 TGTGCCAGCAGCACTAGCTCCCGGCAAGAGACCCAGTACTTC CASSTSSRQETQYF
TRBJ1-2 TRBV30 - - 15 TGTGCCTGGAGGTCACCGGGACCCTCAGCGCTAGGCTACACCTTC CAWRSPGPSALGYTF
TRBJ2-7 TRBV5-1 - - 14 TGCGCCAGCAGTCCGGGGGACAATCCCTACGAGCAGTACTTC CASSPGDNPYEQYF
TRBJ2-1 TRBV5-4 - - 16 TGTGCCAGCAGCCAAAACTTAGCGGCCTCCTACAATGAGCAGTTCTTC CASSQNLAASYNEQFF
TRBJ2-1 TRBV2 - medium-sized 15 TGTGCCAGCATCTTAGACGGAGGATTAAACAATGAGCAGTTCTTC CASILDGGLNNEQFF
TRBJ2-5 TRBV6-5 TRBD2 few 15 TGTGCCAGCAGTTCCATGTCAGCGGGAGTGGAGACCCAGTACTTC CASSSMSAGVETQYF
TRBJ1-1 TRBV7-3 - - 13 TGTGCCAGCAGCTTTTGGAGGGACACTGAAGCTTTCTTT CASSFWRDTEAFF
TRBJ1-2 TRBV27 - - 14 TGTGCCAGCAGTCCCAACCCTGAATACTATGGCTACACCTTC CASSPNPEYYGYTF
TRBJ1-4 TRBV30 - medium-sized 11 TGTGCCTGGAGTGTTGCTGAAAAACTGTTTTTT CAWSVAEKLFF
TRBJ1-2 TRBV28 - medium-sized 15 TGTGCCAGCAGTCCCGCCCAGGTGGGGGACTATGGCTACACCTTC CASSPAQVGDYGYTF
TRBJ2-7 TRBV19 - - 16 TGTGCCAGTAGAAGCGGAACCGGGACACTACCCTACGAGCAGTACTTC CASRSGTGTLPYEQYF
TRBJ1-1 TRBV6-6 - once 15 TGTGCCAGCAGTGACCCTGAGGCAGGGTTGACTGAAGCTTTCTTT CASSDPEAGLTEAFF
TRBJ1-2 TRBV7-9 - few 10 TGTGCCAGCAGCGGTCGACAGAGCCACTTC CASSGRQSHF
TRBJ2-7 TRBV7-2 TRBD2 - 15 TGTGCCAGCAGCTTATACGGGACTAGAGGATACGAGCAGTACTTC CASSLYGTRGYEQYF
TRBJ2-7 TRBV20-1 - - 11 TGCAGTGCTAGAATGGGGAACGAGCAGTACTTC CSARMGNEQYF
TRBJ2-2 TRBV7-2 TRBD2 once 18 TGTGCCAGCAGCGGTACCAAGACTAGCGGGAGAGGTACCGGGGAGCTGTTTTTT CASSGTKTSGRGTGELFF